This T cell receptor (beta chain) was observed in a study of CD8 T cells in Susac syndrome. The length of the CDR3 is 18 residues. The V gene's germline CDR1 is DFQATT and CDR2 SNEGSKA (reference sequence). The V and J ends lost 0 bases and 4 bases, in that order; junction bases with no gene match: 10. An input of about 0.5 to 1 ug of RNA was subjected to reverse transcription using random hexamers. The TCR beta CDR3 was amplified by immunoSEQ multiplex PCR across 54 Vbeta, 13 Jbeta. Each CDR3 protein gets one entry after TCRdb re-called the immunoSEQ multiplex PCR reads with MiXCR. Among nearly 70,000 distinct CDR3 sequences listed, 95% were seen once.

The receptor's source is a human donor in good health. The rearrangement links TRBV20-1 to TRBJ2-1; 12 nucleotides line up with TRBD2. Specimen: CD8+ T cells from PBMCs. The CDR3 DNA is TGCAGTGCTAGAGACTCTAGCGGGGGGGCCCGGCAATACAATGAGCAGTTCTTC. Translation gives CSARDSSGGARQYNEQFF.